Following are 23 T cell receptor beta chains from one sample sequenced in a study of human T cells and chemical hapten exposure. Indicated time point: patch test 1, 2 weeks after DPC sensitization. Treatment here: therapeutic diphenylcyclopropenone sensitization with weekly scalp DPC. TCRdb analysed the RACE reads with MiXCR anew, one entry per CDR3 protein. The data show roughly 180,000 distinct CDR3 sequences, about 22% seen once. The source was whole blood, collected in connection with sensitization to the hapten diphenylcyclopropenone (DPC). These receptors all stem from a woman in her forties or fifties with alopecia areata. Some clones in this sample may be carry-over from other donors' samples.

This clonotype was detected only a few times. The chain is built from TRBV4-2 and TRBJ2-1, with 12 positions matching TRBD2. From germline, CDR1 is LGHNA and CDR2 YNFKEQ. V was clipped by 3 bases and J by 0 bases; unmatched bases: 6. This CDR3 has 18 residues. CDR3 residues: CASSQGLAGANSYNEQFF. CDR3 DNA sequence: TGTGCCAGCAGCCAGGGACTAGCGGGCGCAAACTCCTACAATGAGCAGTTCTTC.

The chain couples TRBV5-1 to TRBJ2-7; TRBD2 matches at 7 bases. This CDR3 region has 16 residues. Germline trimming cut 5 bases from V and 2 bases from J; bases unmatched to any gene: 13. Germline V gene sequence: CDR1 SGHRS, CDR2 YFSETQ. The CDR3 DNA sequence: TGCGCCAGCAGTCCCACAGCGGGATTTAACCCCTACGAGCAGTACTTC. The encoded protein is CASSPTAGFNPYEQYF.

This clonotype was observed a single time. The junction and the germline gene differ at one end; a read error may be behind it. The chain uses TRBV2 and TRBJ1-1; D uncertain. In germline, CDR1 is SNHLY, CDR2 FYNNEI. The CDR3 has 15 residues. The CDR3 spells CAGSEGQGLSTEAFF. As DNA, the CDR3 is TGTGCCGGCAGTGAAGGGCAAGGGTTGAGCACTGAAGCTTTCTTT.

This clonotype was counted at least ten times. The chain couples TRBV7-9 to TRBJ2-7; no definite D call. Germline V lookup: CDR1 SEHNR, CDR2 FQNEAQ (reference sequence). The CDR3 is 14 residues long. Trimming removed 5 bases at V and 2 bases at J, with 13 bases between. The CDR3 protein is CASSPPVGTYEQYF. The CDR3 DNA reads TGTGCCAGCAGCCCCCCCGTGGGCACCTACGAGCAGTACTTC.

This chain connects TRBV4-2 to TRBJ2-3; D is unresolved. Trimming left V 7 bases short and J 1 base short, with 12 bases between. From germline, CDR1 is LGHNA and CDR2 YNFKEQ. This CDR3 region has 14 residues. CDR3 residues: CASTLELRTDTQYF. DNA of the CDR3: TGTGCCAGCACGCTGGAGTTACGCACAGATACGCAGTATTTT.

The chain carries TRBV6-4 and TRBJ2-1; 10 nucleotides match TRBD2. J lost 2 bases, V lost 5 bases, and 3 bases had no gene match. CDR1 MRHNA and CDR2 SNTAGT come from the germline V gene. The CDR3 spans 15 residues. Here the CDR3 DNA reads TGTGCCAGCAGTATCCTAGCGGGAGCCTACAATGAGCAGTTCTTC. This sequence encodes CASSILAGAYNEQFF.

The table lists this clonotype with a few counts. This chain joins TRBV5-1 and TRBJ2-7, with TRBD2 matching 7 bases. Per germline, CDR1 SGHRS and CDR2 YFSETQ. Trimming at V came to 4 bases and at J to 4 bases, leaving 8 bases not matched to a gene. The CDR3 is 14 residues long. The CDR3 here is CASSNPSGSYEQYF. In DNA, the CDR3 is TGCGCCAGCAGCAACCCTAGCGGCTCGTACGAGCAGTACTTC. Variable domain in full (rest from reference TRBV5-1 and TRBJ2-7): KAGVTQTPRYLIKTRGQQVTLSCSPISGHRSVSWYQQTPGQGLQFLFEYFSETQRNKGNFPGRFSGRQFSNSRSEMNVSTLELGDSALYLCASSNPSGSYEQYFGPGTRLTVT.

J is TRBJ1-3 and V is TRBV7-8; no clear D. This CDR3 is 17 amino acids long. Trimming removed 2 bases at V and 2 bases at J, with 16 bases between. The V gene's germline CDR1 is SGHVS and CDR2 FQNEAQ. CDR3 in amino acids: CASSLNGGRQAGNTIYF. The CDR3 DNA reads TGTGCCAGCAGCTTAAATGGAGGGCGGCAGGCTGGAAACACCATATATTTT.

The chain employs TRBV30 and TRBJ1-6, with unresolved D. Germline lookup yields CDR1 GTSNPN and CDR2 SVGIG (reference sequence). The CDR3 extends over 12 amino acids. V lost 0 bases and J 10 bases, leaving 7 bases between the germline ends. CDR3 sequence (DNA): TGTGCCTGGAGTGTCGGGGAGTCACCCCTCCACTTT. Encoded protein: CAWSVGESPLHF.

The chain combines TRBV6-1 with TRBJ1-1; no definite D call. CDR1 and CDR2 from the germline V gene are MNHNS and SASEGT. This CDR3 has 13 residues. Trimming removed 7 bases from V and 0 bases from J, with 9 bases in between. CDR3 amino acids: CASISTVNTEAFF. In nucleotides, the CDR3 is TGTGCCAGCATTAGTACAGTGAACACTGAAGCTTTCTTT.

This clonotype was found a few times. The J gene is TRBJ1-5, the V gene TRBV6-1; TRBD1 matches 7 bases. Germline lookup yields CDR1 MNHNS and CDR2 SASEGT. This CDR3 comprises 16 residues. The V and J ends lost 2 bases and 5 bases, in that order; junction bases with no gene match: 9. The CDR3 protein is CASSELGGTDHQPQHF. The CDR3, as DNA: TGTGCCAGCAGTGAATTAGGGGGGACAGACCATCAGCCCCAGCATTTT.

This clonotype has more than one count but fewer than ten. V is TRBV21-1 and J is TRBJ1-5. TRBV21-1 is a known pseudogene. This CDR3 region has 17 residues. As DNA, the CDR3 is TGTGCCAGCAGCAAAGGAGTAACGGCAGGCGGACATCAGCCCCAGCATTTT. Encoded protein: CASSKGVTAGGHQPQHF.

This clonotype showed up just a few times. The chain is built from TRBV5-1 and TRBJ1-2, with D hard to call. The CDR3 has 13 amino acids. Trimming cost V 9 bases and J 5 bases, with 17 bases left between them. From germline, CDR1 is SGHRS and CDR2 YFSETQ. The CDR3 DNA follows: TGCGCCACCTCTCCGGACTCAACGTATGGCTACACCTTC. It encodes CATSPDSTYGYTF. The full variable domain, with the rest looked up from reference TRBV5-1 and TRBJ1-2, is KAGVTQTPRYLIKTRGQQVTLSCSPISGHRSVSWYQQTPGQGLQFLFEYFSETQRNKGNFPGRFSGRQFSNSRSEMNVSTLELGDSALYLCATSPDSTYGYTFGSGTRLTVV.

The CDR3 coding sequence is TGCAGTGCAAGAACTGATACGCAGTATTTT. Translation gives CSARTDTQYF. The chain recombines TRBV20-1 with TRBJ2-3; D ambiguous. Trimming removed 6 bases at V and 6 bases at J, with 7 bases between. The CDR3 loop spans 10 amino acids. Germline V CDR1 and CDR2: DFQATT, SNEGSKA (reference sequence).

In DNA, the CDR3 is TGTGCCAGCAGCTACGCAGGGGACTATCGTGAGTTCTTC. Its translation: CASSYAGDYREFF. The rearrangement joins TRBV7-8 to TRBJ2-1; a weak D match, TRBD2 (7 bases). The CDR3 runs 13 residues. V lost 4 bases and J lost 14, with 18 bases in between. The germline CDR1 and CDR2 sequences are SGHVS and FQNEAQ.

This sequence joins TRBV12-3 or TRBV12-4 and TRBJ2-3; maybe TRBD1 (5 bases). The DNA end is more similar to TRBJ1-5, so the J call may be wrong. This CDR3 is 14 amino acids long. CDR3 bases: TGTGCCAGCAGTTTCTTAGGGACCACAGATACGCAGCATTTT. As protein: CASSFLGTTDTQHF.

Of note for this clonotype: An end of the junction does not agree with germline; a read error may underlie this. The CDR3 DNA sequence: TGCAGCGTTGAGGGGAGAAGCCCTTTC. Its protein is CSVEGRSPF. V and J are TRBV29-1 and TRBJ1-2; no firm D call. This CDR3 contains 9 residues. The V gene's germline CDR1 is SQVTM and CDR2 ANQGSEA.

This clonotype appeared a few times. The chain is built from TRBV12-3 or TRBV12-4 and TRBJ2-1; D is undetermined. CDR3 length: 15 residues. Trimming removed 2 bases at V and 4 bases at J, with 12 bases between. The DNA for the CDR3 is TGTGCCAGCAGTTTAAGGTGGGAATGGTACAATGAGCAGTTCTTC. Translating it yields CASSLRWEWYNEQFF.

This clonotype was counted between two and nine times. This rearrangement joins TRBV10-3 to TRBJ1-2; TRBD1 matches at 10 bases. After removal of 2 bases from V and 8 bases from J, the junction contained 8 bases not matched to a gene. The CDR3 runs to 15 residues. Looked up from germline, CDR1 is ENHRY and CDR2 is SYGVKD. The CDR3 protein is CAISETGDRGNGYTF. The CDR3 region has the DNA TGTGCCATCAGTGAGACCGGGGACAGGGGCAACGGCTACACCTTC.

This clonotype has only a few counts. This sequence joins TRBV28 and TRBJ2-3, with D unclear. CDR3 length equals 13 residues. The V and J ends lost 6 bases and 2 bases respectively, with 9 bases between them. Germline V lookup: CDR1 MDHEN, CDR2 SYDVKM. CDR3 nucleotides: TGTGCCAGCAGCCATATGTACACAGATACGCAGTATTTT. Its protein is CASSHMYTDTQYF.

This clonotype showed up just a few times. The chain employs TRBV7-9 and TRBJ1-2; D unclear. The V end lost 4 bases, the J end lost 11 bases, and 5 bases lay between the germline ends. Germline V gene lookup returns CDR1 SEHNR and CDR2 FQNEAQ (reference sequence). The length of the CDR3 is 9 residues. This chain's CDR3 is CASSSEYTF. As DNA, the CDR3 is TGTGCCAGCAGCTCCGAATACACCTTC.

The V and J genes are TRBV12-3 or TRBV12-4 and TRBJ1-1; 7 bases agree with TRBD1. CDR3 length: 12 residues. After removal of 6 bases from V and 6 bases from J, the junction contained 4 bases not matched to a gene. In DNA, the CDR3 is TGTGCCAGCAGGACAGGGAAGTCTGAAGCTTTCTTT. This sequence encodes CASRTGKSEAFF.

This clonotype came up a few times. The CDR3 reads CASSQSGQMETQYF. CDR3 DNA sequence: TGTGCCAGCAGCCAATCGGGACAGATGGAGACCCAGTACTTC. The rearrangement links TRBV14 to TRBJ2-5; 7 positions match TRBD1. CDR1 is SGHDN, CDR2 FVKESK, per germline. V was pared by 2 bases and J by 5 bases, with 5 bases of the junction left unmatched. The CDR3 has 14 amino acids.